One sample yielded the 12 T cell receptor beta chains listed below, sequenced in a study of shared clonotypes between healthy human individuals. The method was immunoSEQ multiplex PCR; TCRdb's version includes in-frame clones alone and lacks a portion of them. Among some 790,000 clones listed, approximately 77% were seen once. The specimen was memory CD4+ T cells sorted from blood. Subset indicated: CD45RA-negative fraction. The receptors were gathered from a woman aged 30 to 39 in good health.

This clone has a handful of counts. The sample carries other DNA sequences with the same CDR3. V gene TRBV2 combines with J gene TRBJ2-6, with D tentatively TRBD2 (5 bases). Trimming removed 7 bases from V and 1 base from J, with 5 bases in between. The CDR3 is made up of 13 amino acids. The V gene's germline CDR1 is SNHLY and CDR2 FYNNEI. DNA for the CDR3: TGTGCCAGCACGGGGTCTGGGGCCAACGTCCTGACTTTC. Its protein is CASTGSGANVLTF.

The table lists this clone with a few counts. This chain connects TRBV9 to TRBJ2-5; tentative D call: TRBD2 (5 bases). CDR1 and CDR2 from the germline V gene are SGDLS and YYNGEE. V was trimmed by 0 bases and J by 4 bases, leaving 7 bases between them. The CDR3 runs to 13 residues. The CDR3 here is CASSVVSAETQYF. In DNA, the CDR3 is TGTGCCAGCAGCGTAGTTAGCGCAGAGACCCAGTACTTC.

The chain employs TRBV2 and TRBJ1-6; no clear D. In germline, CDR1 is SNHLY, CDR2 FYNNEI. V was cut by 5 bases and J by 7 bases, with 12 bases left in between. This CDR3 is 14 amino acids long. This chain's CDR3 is CASSREGRNSPLHF. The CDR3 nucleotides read TGTGCCAGCAGTAGGGAAGGACGGAATTCACCCCTCCACTTT.

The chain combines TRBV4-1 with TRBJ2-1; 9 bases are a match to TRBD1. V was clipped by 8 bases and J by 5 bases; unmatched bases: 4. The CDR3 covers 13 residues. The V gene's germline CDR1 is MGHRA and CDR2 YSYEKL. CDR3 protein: CASRGQGHNEQFF. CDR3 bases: TGCGCCAGCCGGGGACAGGGACACAATGAGCAGTTCTTC.

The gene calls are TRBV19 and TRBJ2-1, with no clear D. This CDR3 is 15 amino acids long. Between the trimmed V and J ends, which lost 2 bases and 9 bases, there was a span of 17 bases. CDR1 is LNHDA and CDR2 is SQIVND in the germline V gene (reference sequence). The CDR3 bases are TGTGCCAGTAGTATAAGGTCGAATCCTGTTGGTGAGCAGTTCTTC. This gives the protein CASSIRSNPVGEQFF.

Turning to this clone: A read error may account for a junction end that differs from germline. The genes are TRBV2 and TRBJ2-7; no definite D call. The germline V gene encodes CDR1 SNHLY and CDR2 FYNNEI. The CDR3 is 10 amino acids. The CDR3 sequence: CASSYTVVFF. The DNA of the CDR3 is TGTGCCAGCAGTTACACGGTTGTTTTCTTC.

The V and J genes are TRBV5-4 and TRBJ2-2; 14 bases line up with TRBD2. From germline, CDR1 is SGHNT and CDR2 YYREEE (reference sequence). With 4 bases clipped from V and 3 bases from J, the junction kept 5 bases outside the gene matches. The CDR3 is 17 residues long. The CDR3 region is CASSTGLAGAYTGELFF. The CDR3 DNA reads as TGTGCCAGCAGCACGGGACTAGCGGGAGCATACACCGGGGAGCTGTTTTTT.

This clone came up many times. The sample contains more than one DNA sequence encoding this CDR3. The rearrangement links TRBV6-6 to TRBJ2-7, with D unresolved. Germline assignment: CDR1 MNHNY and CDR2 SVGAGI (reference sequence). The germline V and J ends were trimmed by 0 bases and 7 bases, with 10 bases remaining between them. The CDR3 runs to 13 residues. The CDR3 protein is CASSYSEVSEQYF. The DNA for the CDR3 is TGTGCCAGCAGTTACTCAGAGGTATCGGAGCAGTACTTC.

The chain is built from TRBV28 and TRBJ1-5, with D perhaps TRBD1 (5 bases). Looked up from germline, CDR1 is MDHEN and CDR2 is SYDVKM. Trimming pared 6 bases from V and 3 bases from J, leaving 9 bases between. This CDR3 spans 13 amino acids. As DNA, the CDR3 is TGTGCCAGCAGCACGGACACCAATCAGCCCCAGCATTTT. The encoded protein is CASSTDTNQPQHF.

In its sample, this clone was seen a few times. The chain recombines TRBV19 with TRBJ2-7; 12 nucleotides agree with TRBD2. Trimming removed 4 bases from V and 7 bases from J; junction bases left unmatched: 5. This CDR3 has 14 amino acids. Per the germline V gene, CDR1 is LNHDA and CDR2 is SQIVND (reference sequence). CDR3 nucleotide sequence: TGTGCCAGTAGTACTAGCGGGAGGGCCGGTGAGCAGTACTTC. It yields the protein CASSTSGRAGEQYF.

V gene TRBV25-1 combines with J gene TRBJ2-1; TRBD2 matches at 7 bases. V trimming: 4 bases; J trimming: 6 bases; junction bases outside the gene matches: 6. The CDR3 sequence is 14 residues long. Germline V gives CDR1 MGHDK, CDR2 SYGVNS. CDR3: CASSGSREGNEQFF. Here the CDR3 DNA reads TGTGCCAGCAGTGGGTCGAGGGAGGGCAATGAGCAGTTCTTC.

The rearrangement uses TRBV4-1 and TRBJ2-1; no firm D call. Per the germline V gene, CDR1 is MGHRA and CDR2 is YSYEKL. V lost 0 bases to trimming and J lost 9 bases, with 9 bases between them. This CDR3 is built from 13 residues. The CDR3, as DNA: TGCGCCAGCAGCCAAGATGGATTCGGTGAGCAGTTCTTC. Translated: CASSQDGFGEQFF.